This T cell receptor beta chain was documented in a study of OX40 agonist ivuxolimab in advanced cancers. Study-level information: The group had a mean age of roughly 65 years, ranged from roughly 20 to 80, and was 75% to 85% male. Notes on the study in general: Clonal expansion was seen in CD4+ and CD8+ blood T cells by week 6 at 0.1 to 3.0 mg/kg.

With regard to this clone: The antigen remains unidentified.

Trimming took off 5 bases at V and 7 bases at J, with 15 bases between the two ends. Germline CDR1 and CDR2: SGHTA and FQGTGA. The CDR3 extends over 15 amino acids. The table came from immunoSEQ multiplex PCR; TCRdb's copy has only in-frame clones and leaves some out. The sample carries 90,000 to 100,000 clones, roughly 87% recorded once. The specimen comprised CD4+ or CD8+ T cells sorted from blood, sampled in a trial of the OX40 agonist ivuxolimab. This receptor was obtained from an adult with an advanced solid tumor such as melanoma, head and neck, liver or kidney cancer. The chain employs TRBV7-3 and TRBJ1-6; perhaps TRBD1 as D (5 bases). This CDR3 reads CASSLYAGRNSPLHF. Here the CDR3 DNA reads TGTGCCAGCAGCCTCTATGCAGGGCGGAATTCACCCCTCCACTTT.